The 23 T cell receptor beta chains reported below all come from one sample, sequenced in a study of CD8+CD57+ T cells in acquired aplastic anemia. Whoever was chosen for sequencing had shown CD8+CD57+ cell expansion by flow cytometry. TCR beta VDJ and CDR3 profiles were obtained from a genomic DNA template. TCRdb reanalysed the reads using MiXCR and keeps one entry per CDR3 protein. Counted here are 150,000 or so distinct CDR3 sequences, 40% to 60% occurring once; the ten biggest clones make up under 35%. Sample: sorted CD4+, CD8+, or CD8+CD57+ T cells (not recorded which) from PBMCs. All receptors come from a human donor with aplastic anemia.

This clonotype was seen many times. This chain links TRBV5-6 with TRBJ2-5, with a tentative D call TRBD2 (6 bases). The CDR3 covers 14 residues. CDR1 and CDR2 from the germline V gene are SGHDT and YYEEEE. Trimming shortened V by 3 bases and J by 5 bases, and 14 bases separated the two germline ends. CDR3 DNA: TGTGCCAGCAGCTATTCCGGGAGAGGTGAGACCCAGTACTTC. It encodes CASSYSGRGETQYF. The variable domain in full, completed from reference TRBV5-6 and TRBJ2-5, reads DAGVTQSPTHLIKTRGQQVTLRCSPKSGHDTVSWYQQALGQGPQFIFQYYEEEERQRGNFPDRFSGHQFPNYSSELNVNALLLGDSALYLCASSYSGRGETQYFGPGTRLLVL.

This clonotype was detected ten times or more. The chain employs TRBV4-2 and TRBJ2-7, with TRBD2 as a possible D gene (5 bases). Germline V gene lookup returns CDR1 LGHNA and CDR2 YNFKEQ. This CDR3 has 16 residues. V was clipped by 4 bases and J by 2 bases, with 18 bases between them. CDR3 protein: CASSPVPDSFTYEQYF. In DNA form, the CDR3 reads TGTGCCAGCAGCCCGGTCCCGGACTCGTTCACCTACGAGCAGTACTTC.

This clonotype has just a few counts. The chain is built from TRBV2 and TRBJ2-1; no definite D call. The CDR3 length is 12 residues. V lost 5 bases and J lost 7, with 9 bases in between. Per germline, CDR1 SNHLY and CDR2 FYNNEI. CDR3 protein: CASSRYSNEQFF. The CDR3 DNA is TGTGCCAGCAGTCGCTATAGTAATGAGCAGTTCTTC.

This clonotype was detected many times. The rearrangement links TRBV9 to TRBJ1-1; D not certain. CDR1 is SGDLS and CDR2 is YYNGEE in the germline V gene. The CDR3 extends over 13 amino acids. V lost 0 bases to trimming and J lost 8 bases, with 11 bases between them. The CDR3 coding sequence is TGTGCCAGCAGCGTAGGGTCCGGGTTCGAAGCTTTCTTT. It specifies CASSVGSGFEAFF. Full variable domain (rest looked up from reference TRBV9 and TRBJ1-1): DSGVTQTPKHLITATGQRVTLRCSPRSGDLSVYWYQQSLDQGLQFLIQYYNGEERAKGNILERFSAQQFPDLHSELNLSSLELGDSALYFCASSVGSGFEAFFGQGTRLTVV.

The rearrangement links TRBV15 to TRBJ2-2, with D possibly matching TRBD1 (6 bases). Trimming shortened V by 2 bases and J by 5 bases, and 12 bases separated the two germline ends. CDR1 is LNHNV and CDR2 is YYDKDF in the germline V gene (reference sequence). This CDR3 is built from 15 residues. The CDR3, as DNA: TGTGCCACCAGCAGAATAACAGGGAGAACCGGGGAGCTGTTTTTT. Amino acids: CATSRITGRTGELFF.

This clonotype was seen many times. The chain carries TRBV29-1 and TRBJ1-2; unclear D gene. Per germline, CDR1 SQVTM and CDR2 ANQGSEA. V lost 3 bases to trimming and J lost 2 bases, with 16 bases between them. The CDR3 sequence is 15 residues long. This CDR3 is CSVDPSQSPNYGYTF. DNA of the CDR3: TGCAGCGTTGATCCCTCGCAGTCACCGAACTATGGCTACACCTTC.

As to this clonotype: A read error is likely, as this CDR3 ends without the conserved phenylalanine or tryptophan. This chain connects TRBV25-1 to TRBJ2-7; D is undetermined. V lost 3 bases and J lost 3, with 12 bases in between. CDR3 size: 14 residues. CDR1 is MGHDK and CDR2 is SYGVNS in the germline V gene. The CDR3 sequence: CASSDHDSGYEQYL. For the CDR3, the DNA is TGTGCCAGCAGTGATCACGATTCCGGCTACGAGCAGTACCTC.

The table lists this clonotype with a few counts. V is TRBV30 and J is TRBJ1-1; possibly TRBD1 for D (5 bases). CDR1 and CDR2 (germline): GTSNPN, SVGIG (reference sequence). The CDR3 is made up of 14 amino acids. V lost 0 bases, J lost 1 base, and 9 bases lay in between. CDR3 in amino acids: CAWSVQDQNTEAFF. The CDR3, as DNA: TGTGCCTGGAGTGTACAGGATCAGAACACTGAAGCTTTCTTT.

This sequence joins TRBV19 and TRBJ2-1; D is perhaps TRBD2 (5 bases). V was cut by 3 bases and J by 0 bases, with 6 bases left in between. The germline CDR1 and CDR2 sequences are LNHDA and SQIVND (reference sequence). This CDR3 contains 14 residues. CDR3 nucleotides: TGTGCCAGTAGTATGGGGAGCTCCTACAATGAGCAGTTCTTC. Its protein product is CASSMGSSYNEQFF. Looking up the rest from reference TRBV19 and TRBJ2-1 gives the full variable domain: DGGITQSPKYLFRKEGQNVTLSCEQNLNHDAMYWYRQDPGQGLRLIYYSQIVNDFQKGDIAEGYSVSREKKESFPLTVTSAQKNPTAFYLCASSMGSSYNEQFFGPGTRLTVL.

This clonotype was recorded many times. At one boundary the junction diverges from the germline segment, which might be a read error. V and J are TRBV2 and TRBJ1-5; 11 bases are a match to TRBD1. The germline V gene has CDR1 SNHLY and CDR2 FYNNEI. This CDR3 comprises 17 residues. CDR3 protein: CASREGTGGLLDQPQHF. The CDR3 region has the DNA TGTGCCAGCAGAGAAGGGACAGGGGGTCTGTTGGACCAGCCCCAGCATTTT. The full variable domain, rest sourced from reference TRBV2 and TRBJ1-5, is EPEVTQTPSHQVTQMGQEVILRCVPISNHLYFYWYRQILGQKVEFLVSFYNNEISEKSEIFDDQFSVERPDGSNFTLKIRSTKLEDSAMYFCASREGTGGLLDQPQHFGDGTRLSIL.

The chain is built from TRBV15 and TRBJ2-1, with 7 bases lining up with TRBD2. Germline V gives CDR1 LNHNV, CDR2 YYDKDF (reference sequence). The CDR3 has 17 amino acids. The V and J ends lost 0 bases and 3 bases, in that order; junction bases with no gene match: 8. CDR3 nucleotide sequence: TGTGCCACCAGCAGAGACGAGTATTCGGGGGGCTACAATGAGCAGTTCTTC. It translates to CATSRDEYSGGYNEQFF. The variable domain in full, completed from reference TRBV15 and TRBJ2-1, reads DAMVIQNPRYQVTQFGKPVTLSCSQTLNHNVMYWYQQKSSQAPKLLFHYYDKDFNNEADTPDNFQSRRPNTSFCFLDIRSPGLGDTAMYLCATSRDEYSGGYNEQFFGPGTRLTVL.

Points on this clonotype: Its ends do not fully match the called genes, so a read error is possible. This chain uses TRBV12-3 or TRBV12-4 with TRBJ2-5, with D tentatively TRBD2 (7 bases). The CDR3 is made up of 11 amino acids. Written as DNA, the CDR3 is TGTGCCGGCAGCGGGGACATGGTTCCGTACTTC. Encoded protein: CAGSGDMVPYF.

This chain joins TRBV29-1 and TRBJ1-1, with a possible D match to TRBD1 (6 bases). Between the trimmed V and J ends, which lost 6 bases and 3 bases, there was a span of 14 bases. The CDR3 spans 13 residues. In germline, CDR1 is SQVTM, CDR2 ANQGSEA. Here the CDR3 DNA reads TGCAGCGTCCCCAACACAGGGTACACTGAAGCTTTCTTT. Protein product: CSVPNTGYTEAFF.

At least ten counts were recorded for this clonotype. The chain combines TRBV7-6 with TRBJ2-5; maybe TRBD1 (6 bases). The CDR3 runs 16 residues. V lost 6 bases to trimming and J lost 1 base, with 18 bases between them. Per the germline V gene, CDR1 is SGHVS and CDR2 is FNYEAQ. CDR3 nucleotide sequence: TGTGCCAGCAGGAATAACGTCAGGGGCCTCCAAGAGACCCAGTACTTC. Translation gives CASRNNVRGLQETQYF.

The chain recombines TRBV7-8 with TRBJ1-3; D may be TRBD1 (5 bases). V was trimmed by 5 bases and J by 0 bases, leaving 11 bases between them. The CDR3 is 15 residues long. The V gene's germline CDR1 is SGHVS and CDR2 FQNEAQ. The DNA for the CDR3 is TGTGCCAGCAGCCCGGGACGCATCTCTGGAAACACCATATATTTT. Protein product: CASSPGRISGNTIYF.

The chain uses TRBV3-1 and TRBJ2-1; tentative D call: TRBD2 (7 bases). Germline V gives CDR1 LGHDT, CDR2 YNNKEL (reference sequence). CDR3 length equals 16 residues. Trimming removed 4 bases from V and 9 bases from J, with 22 bases in between. DNA for the CDR3: TGTGCCAGCAGCCCCCCTAGGGGGGAGGGTAACAGTGAGCAGTTCTTC. It specifies CASSPPRGEGNSEQFF.

The V call is TRBV19, the J call TRBJ1-6, with D possibly matching TRBD1 (6 bases). Germline lookup yields CDR1 LNHDA and CDR2 SQIVND (reference sequence). The V and J ends lost 3 bases and 9 bases respectively, with 15 bases between them. The CDR3 spans 15 residues. In DNA form, the CDR3 reads TGTGCCAGTAGTATGGGGGCAGAAATTTCTTCACCCCTCCACTTT. Amino acid sequence: CASSMGAEISSPLHF.

This chain connects TRBV4-3 to TRBJ1-6; D gene uncertain. The CDR3 spans 15 residues. V was shortened by 1 base and J by 9 bases, with 13 bases between the two germline ends. The germline gives CDR1 LGHNA, CDR2 YSLEER. The CDR3 loop reads CASSQAIGGGSPLHF. The CDR3 bases are TGCGCCAGCAGCCAAGCAATCGGAGGAGGTTCACCCCTCCACTTT.

This clonotype was seen ten or more times. V usage is TRBV7-2 and J usage is TRBJ1-1, with TRBD1 as a possible D gene (6 bases). The CDR3 spans 15 residues. Germline assignment: CDR1 SGHTA and CDR2 FQGNSA. The germline V and J ends were trimmed by 5 bases and 0 bases, with 13 bases remaining between them. Here the CDR3 DNA reads TGTGCCAGCAGCCTTCCTACAGGGTTGAACACTGAAGCTTTCTTT. Protein: CASSLPTGLNTEAFF.

This clonotype was counted at least ten times. The chain carries TRBV5-1 and TRBJ2-4, with a tentative D call TRBD1 (6 bases). The V gene lost 5 bases and the J gene lost 8 bases, with 17 bases spanning the gap. Per the germline V gene, CDR1 is SGHRS and CDR2 is YFSETQ. The CDR3 is 14 residues long. The CDR3 reads CASRQGFGEDIQYF. The CDR3 DNA reads TGCGCCAGCAGGCAGGGGTTTGGAGAGGACATTCAGTACTTC.

This clonotype was counted ten times or more. The chain joins TRBV6-4 to TRBJ1-2; no reliable D call. Trimming left V 0 bases short and J 4 bases short, with 9 bases between. Germline V gene sequence: CDR1 MRHNA, CDR2 SNTAGT. This CDR3 contains 14 residues. The CDR3 spells CASSDSNAGYGYTF. The DNA for the CDR3 is TGTGCCAGCAGTGACTCGAACGCAGGCTATGGCTACACCTTC.

This clonotype has a count of ten or more. The chain has TRBV9 and TRBJ2-1, with D perhaps TRBD2 (6 bases). V was shortened by 2 bases and J by 3 bases, with 12 bases between the two germline ends. Per the germline V gene, CDR1 is SGDLS and CDR2 is YYNGEE. The CDR3 is 15 residues long. CDR3 in amino acids: CASSVSGSSYNEQFF. Here the CDR3 DNA reads TGTGCCAGCAGCGTTTCCGGGAGTAGCTACAATGAGCAGTTCTTC.

The chain carries TRBV29-1 and TRBJ1-2; D possibly corresponds to TRBD1 (6 bases). In germline, CDR1 is SQVTM, CDR2 ANQGSEA. The CDR3 loop spans 14 amino acids. Trimming removed 0 bases at V and 8 bases at J, with 16 bases between. The CDR3, as DNA: TGCAGCGTTGAAGATAGGGTCAGGGGATCCGGCTACACCTTC. It translates to CSVEDRVRGSGYTF. The variable domain in full, completed from reference TRBV29-1 and TRBJ1-2, reads SAVISQKPSRDICQRGTSLTIQCQVDSQVTMMFWYRQQPGQSLTLIATANQGSEATYESGFVIDKFPISRPNLTFSTLTVSNMSPEDSSIYLCSVEDRVRGSGYTFGSGTRLTVV.